This TCR beta chain appears in the sequencing data of a study of blood T cell repertoires in COVID-19. The overall study: COVID-19 samples collected from the United States, Italy and Spain covered acute and convalescent phases. Nucleic acid was either cDNA or gDNA, and it came from T cells, B-cell-depleted T cells, or PBMCs.

Authors' analysis steps: Amplification of reference gene primers was used by the study to estimate nucleated cell counts. The assay was immunoSEQ multiplex PCR, and TCRdb's table has in-frame clones only and misses some. V and J calls and clone size are as listed in that table; D and trimming were resolved from the DNA. The table lists roughly 110,000 clones, approximately 88% of them singletons. CDR1 is SGDLS, CDR2 YYNGEE, per germline. This CDR3 is built from 19 residues. Trimming cost V 1 base and J 2 bases; bases outside gene matches: 8. In this sample, this clone turned up once. The sample comprised peripheral blood. The gene calls are TRBV9 and TRBJ2-1; TRBD2 matches at 14 bases. This sequence was found in a woman aged 40 to 50 with acute or convalescent COVID-19. Here the CDR3 DNA reads TGTGCCAGCAGCGTAAGGACTAGCGGGGGGTCCGGCACCTACAATGAGCAGTTCTTC. It specifies CASSVRTSGGSGTYNEQFF.